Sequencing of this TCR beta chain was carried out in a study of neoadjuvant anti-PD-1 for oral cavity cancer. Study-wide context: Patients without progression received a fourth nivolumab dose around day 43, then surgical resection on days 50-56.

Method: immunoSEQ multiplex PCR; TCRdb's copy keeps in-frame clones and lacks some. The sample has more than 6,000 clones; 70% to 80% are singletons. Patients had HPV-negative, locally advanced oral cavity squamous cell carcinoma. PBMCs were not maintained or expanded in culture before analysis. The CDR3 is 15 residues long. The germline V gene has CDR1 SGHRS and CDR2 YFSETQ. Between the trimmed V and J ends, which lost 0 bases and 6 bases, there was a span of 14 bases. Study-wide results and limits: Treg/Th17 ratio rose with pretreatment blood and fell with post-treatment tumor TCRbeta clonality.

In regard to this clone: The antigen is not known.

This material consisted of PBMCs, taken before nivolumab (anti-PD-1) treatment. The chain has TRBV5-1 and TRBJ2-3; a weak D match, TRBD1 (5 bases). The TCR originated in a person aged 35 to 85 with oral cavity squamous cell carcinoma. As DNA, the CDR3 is TGCGCCAGCAGCTTGGGAGGCACAGGTTGGGATACGCAGTATTTT. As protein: CASSLGGTGWDTQYF.